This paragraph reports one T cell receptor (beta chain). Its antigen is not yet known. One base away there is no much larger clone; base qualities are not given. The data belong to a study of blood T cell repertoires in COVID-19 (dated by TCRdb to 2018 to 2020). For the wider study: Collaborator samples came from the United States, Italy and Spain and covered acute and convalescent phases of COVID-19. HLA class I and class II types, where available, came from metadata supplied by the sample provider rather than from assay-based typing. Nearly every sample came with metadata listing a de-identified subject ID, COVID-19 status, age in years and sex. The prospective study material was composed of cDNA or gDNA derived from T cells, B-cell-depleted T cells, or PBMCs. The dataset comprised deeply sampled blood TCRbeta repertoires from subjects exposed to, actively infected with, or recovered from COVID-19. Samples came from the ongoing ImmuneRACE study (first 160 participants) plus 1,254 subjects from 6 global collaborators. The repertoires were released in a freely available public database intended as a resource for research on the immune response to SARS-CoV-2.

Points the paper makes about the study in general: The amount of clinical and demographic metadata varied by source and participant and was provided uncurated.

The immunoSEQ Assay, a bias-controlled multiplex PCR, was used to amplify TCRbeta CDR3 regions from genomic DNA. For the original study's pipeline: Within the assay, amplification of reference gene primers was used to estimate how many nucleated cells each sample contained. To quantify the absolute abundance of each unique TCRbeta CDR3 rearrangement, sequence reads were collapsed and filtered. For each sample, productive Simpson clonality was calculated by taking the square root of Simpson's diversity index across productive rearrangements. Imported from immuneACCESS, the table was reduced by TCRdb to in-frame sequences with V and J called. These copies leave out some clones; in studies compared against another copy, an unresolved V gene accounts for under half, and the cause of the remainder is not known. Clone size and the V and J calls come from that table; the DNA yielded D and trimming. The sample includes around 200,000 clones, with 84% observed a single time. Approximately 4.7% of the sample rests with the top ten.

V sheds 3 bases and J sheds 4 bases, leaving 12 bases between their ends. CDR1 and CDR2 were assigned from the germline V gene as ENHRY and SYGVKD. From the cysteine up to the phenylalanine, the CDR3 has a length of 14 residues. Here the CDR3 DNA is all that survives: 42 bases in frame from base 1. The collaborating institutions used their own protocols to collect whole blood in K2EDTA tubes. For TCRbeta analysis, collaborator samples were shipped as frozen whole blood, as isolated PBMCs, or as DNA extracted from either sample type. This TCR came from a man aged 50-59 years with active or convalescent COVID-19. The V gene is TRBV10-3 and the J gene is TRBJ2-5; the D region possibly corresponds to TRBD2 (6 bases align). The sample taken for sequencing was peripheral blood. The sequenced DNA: TGTGCCATCAGTGACGGGGGTCCTTCAGAGACCCAGTACTTC. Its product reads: CAISDGGPSETQYF.